The 17 T cell receptor beta chains listed next were all sequenced from one sample in a study of T cell responses to AZD1222 COVID-19 vaccine listed by TCRdb under 2021. This specimen's time point label, per the study, means: baseline before first vaccination. The library came from the immunoSEQ multiplex PCR assay. The table comes from immuneACCESS by way of TCRdb, which keeps in-frame sequences with V and J called. Part of the clones is missing from these tables; in studies checked, under half for an unresolved V gene and the rest for unknown reasons. The sample table contains 180,000 or so clones; only one count was recorded for around 90% of them. Roughly 1.7% of the sample goes to the ten largest clones. Specimen: peripheral blood, collected on day 0 of AZD1222 vaccination. These receptors all stem from an adult in good health.

The J gene is TRBJ2-3, the V gene TRBV19; the match to TRBD2 covers 10 bases. The junction had 5 bases not matched to a gene; V was cut back by 0 bases and J by 2 bases. Germline CDR1 LNHDA, CDR2 SQIVND (reference sequence). The CDR3 is made up of 17 amino acids. CDR3 amino acids: CASSIDTSGEITDTQYF. CDR3 nucleotides: TGTGCCAGTAGTATAGACACTAGCGGGGAGATCACAGATACGCAGTATTTT.

The V and J genes are TRBV4-1 and TRBJ2-3; 8 nucleotides match TRBD1. CDR3 size: 16 residues. CDR1 and CDR2 (germline): MGHRA, YSYEKL. The trim removed 1 base at V and 5 bases at J, leaving 8 bases unmatched. This CDR3 is CASSQGPGQEIDTQYF. The DNA of the CDR3 is TGCGCCAGCAGCCAAGGCCCGGGACAGGAGATAGATACGCAGTATTTT.

This clone came up once. V is TRBV27 and J is TRBJ1-6, with D possibly TRBD1 on 6 matching bases. Trimming took 4 bases from V and 11 from J, leaving 12 bases between them. CDR1 MNHEY and CDR2 SMNVEV come from the germline V gene (reference sequence). The CDR3 has 13 residues. The CDR3 is CASSSLGGPPLHF. In nucleotides, the CDR3 is TGTGCCAGCAGTTCATTAGGGGGGCCACCCCTCCACTTT.

CDR3 loop: CASSATGKVGNQPQHF. The CDR3 region has the DNA TGTGCCAGCAGTGCAACGGGGAAAGTGGGCAATCAGCCCCAGCATTTT. The V and J genes are TRBV6-1 and TRBJ1-5, with unresolved D. Germline V gives CDR1 MNHNS, CDR2 SASEGT. Deletions cut 4 bases from V and 2 bases from J, with 15 bases between. CDR3 length: 16 residues.

The chain uses TRBV5-4 and TRBJ2-1, with 8 bases identical to TRBD2. The CDR3 covers 16 residues. Trimming removed 0 bases from V and 4 bases from J; junction bases left unmatched: 6. Per germline, CDR1 SGHNT and CDR2 YYREEE (reference sequence). Written as DNA, the CDR3 is TGTGCCAGCAGCTTGGTAGCGGGATCGGGTTACAATGAGCAGTTCTTC. This codes for CASSLVAGSGYNEQFF.

This chain joins TRBV18 and TRBJ1-3; TRBD1 aligns across 8 bases. CDR1 and CDR2 (germline): KGHSH, LQKENI. This CDR3 spans 16 amino acids. V gave up 6 bases and J gave up 5 bases; unmatched junction bases: 12. CDR3 sequence: CASSPNPGTGRNTIYF. The CDR3 DNA is TGTGCCAGCTCGCCTAATCCTGGGACAGGCAGAAACACCATATATTTT.

The chain combines TRBV7-9 with TRBJ1-3; D gene ambiguous. Germline V CDR1 and CDR2: SEHNR, FQNEAQ (reference sequence). V gave up 4 bases and J gave up 1 base, with 11 bases separating them. The CDR3 runs to 15 residues. CDR3 amino acids: CASSSPLDSGNTIYF. CDR3 bases: TGTGCCAGCAGCTCCCCCCTGGATTCTGGAAACACCATATATTTT.

The CDR3 region is CASSPHGTGAKNIQYF. The CDR3 DNA is TGTGCCAGCAGCCCCCATGGGACAGGGGCCAAAAACATTCAGTACTTC. This chain links TRBV7-2 with TRBJ2-4, with 9 bases identical to TRBD1. V was clipped by 5 bases and J by 1 base; unmatched bases: 6. This CDR3 region has 16 residues. Germline CDR1 and CDR2: SGHTA and FQGNSA. The full variable domain, completed using reference TRBV7-2 and TRBJ2-4, is GAGVSQSPSNKVTEKGKDVELRCDPISGHTALYWYRQSLGQGLEFLIYFQGNSAPDKSGLPSDRFSAERTGGSVSTLTIQRTQQEDSAVYLCASSPHGTGAKNIQYFGAGTRLSVL.

This clone appeared a single time. This CDR3 is CASSSRPAANTGELFF. CDR3 sequence (DNA): TGTGCCAGCAGCTCCCGCCCGGCGGCAAACACCGGGGAGCTGTTTTTT. This sequence joins TRBV7-3 and TRBJ2-2; D is undetermined. Trimming shortened V by 4 bases and J by 2 bases, and 14 bases separated the two germline ends. CDR1 is SGHTA and CDR2 is FQGTGA in the germline V gene. The CDR3 is 16 amino acids.

The chain links TRBV6-5 to TRBJ1-2; perhaps TRBD1 as D (5 bases). Germline lookup yields CDR1 MNHEY and CDR2 SVGAGI. The V end lost 6 bases, the J end lost 8 bases, and 16 bases lay between the germline ends. The CDR3 consists of 13 residues. Written as DNA, the CDR3 is TGTGCCAGCAGACCCACGGGGGTCGGGGGCTACACCTTC. Translation: CASRPTGVGGYTF.

The chain recombines TRBV14 with TRBJ1-1; D may be TRBD1 (6 bases). Trimming took off 0 bases at V and 4 bases at J, with 12 bases between the two ends. From germline, CDR1 is SGHDN and CDR2 FVKESK. CDR3 length: 15 amino acids. This chain's CDR3 is CASSQDPGGRTEAFF. Written as DNA, the CDR3 is TGTGCCAGCAGCCAAGATCCCGGGGGCCGCACTGAAGCTTTCTTT.

The chain uses TRBV2 and TRBJ1-3; D ambiguous. V lost 3 bases and J 4 bases, leaving 4 bases between the germline ends. This CDR3 spans 12 amino acids. Germline V gene data show CDR1 as SNHLY and CDR2 as FYNNEI. The CDR3 DNA is TGTGCCAGCAGTGAGAACGGAAACACCATATATTTT. Encoded protein: CASSENGNTIYF.

This chain uses TRBV6-5 with TRBJ1-2; D is possibly TRBD1 (5 bases). V shed 0 bases and J shed 8 bases, with 7 bases lying between them. This CDR3 is built from 12 residues. Germline loops: CDR1 MNHEY, CDR2 SVGAGI. In nucleotides, the CDR3 is TGTGCCAGCAGTTACTCAGGGGAGGGCTACACCTTC. It specifies CASSYSGEGYTF.

The chain joins TRBV4-3 to TRBJ1-4; D perhaps matches TRBD1 (5 bases). Germline loops: CDR1 LGHNA, CDR2 YSLEER. Deletions cut 1 base from V and 8 bases from J, with 14 bases between. The CDR3 is 15 amino acids. DNA for the CDR3: TGCGCCAGCAGCCAAGCACCACCCCGGGGGGAAAAACTGTTTTTT. Translated, it gives CASSQAPPRGEKLFF.

V usage is TRBV11-2 and J usage is TRBJ2-3; D remains ambiguous. V was clipped by 3 bases and J by 2 bases, with 15 bases between them. The CDR3 sequence is 16 residues long. CDR1 is SGHAT, CDR2 FQNNGV, per germline. CDR3 DNA sequence: TGTGCCAGCAGCTTTAAAGGCTGGGCAGACACAGATACGCAGTATTTT. This codes for CASSFKGWADTDTQYF. Full variable domain (remainder filled in from reference TRBV11-2 and TRBJ2-3): EAGVAQSPRYKIIEKRQSVAFWCNPISGHATLYWYQQILGQGPKLLIQFQNNGVVDDSQLPKDRFSAERLKGVDSTLKIQPAKLEDSAVYLCASSFKGWADTDTQYFGPGTRLTVL.

The V call is TRBV18, the J call TRBJ2-1; TRBD2 aligns across 9 bases. V was pared by 3 bases and J by 0 bases, with 9 bases of the junction left unmatched. The CDR3 is made up of 18 amino acids. The germline gives CDR1 KGHSH, CDR2 LQKENI. CDR3 sequence (DNA): TGTGCCAGCTCACCCTTGACTAGCGGCCAAAGCTCCTACAATGAGCAGTTCTTC. The encoded protein is CASSPLTSGQSSYNEQFF.

The chain has TRBV30 and TRBJ2-1, with 8 nucleotides matching TRBD2. The CDR3 has 14 amino acids. The germline V gene encodes CDR1 GTSNPN and CDR2 SVGIG (reference sequence). Trimming at V came to 2 bases and at J to 4 bases, leaving 4 bases not matched to a gene. CDR3 sequence reads: CAWSRGGLYNEQFF. CDR3 bases: TGTGCCTGGAGTCGGGGGGGACTATACAATGAGCAGTTCTTC.